The entry below gives a single T cell receptor (beta chain) sequence along with its context. This sample is part of a study of blood T cell repertoires in COVID-19. Germline lookup yields CDR1 LNHDA and CDR2 SQIVND (reference sequence). The CDR3 runs to 15 residues. V lost 5 bases and J 0 bases, leaving 14 bases between the germline ends. Study processing details: Reference gene primer amplification yielded estimated nucleated cell counts. Assay used: immunoSEQ multiplex PCR; TCRdb lists only in-frame clones, some missing. The V and J calls and clone size come from that table; D and trimming were worked out from the DNA. The data contain roughly 140,000 clones, 84% of them singletons.

Sequenced sample: peripheral blood. The TCR sequence derives from a woman aged 45-65 years with acute or convalescent COVID-19. The chain couples TRBV19 to TRBJ2-7; D unclear. The CDR3 protein is CASSVNSLSSYEQYF. CDR3 coding DNA: TGTGCCAGTAGTGTAAACAGCCTAAGCTCCTACGAGCAGTACTTC.